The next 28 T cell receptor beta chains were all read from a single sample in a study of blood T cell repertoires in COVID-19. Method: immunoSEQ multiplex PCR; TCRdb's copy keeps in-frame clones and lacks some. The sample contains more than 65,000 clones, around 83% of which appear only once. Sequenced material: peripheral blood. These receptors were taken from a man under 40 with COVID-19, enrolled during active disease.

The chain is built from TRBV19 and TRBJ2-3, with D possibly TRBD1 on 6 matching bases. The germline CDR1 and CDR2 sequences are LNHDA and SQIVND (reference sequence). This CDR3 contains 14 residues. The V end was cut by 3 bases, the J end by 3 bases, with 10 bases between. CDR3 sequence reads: CASSMRTVTDTQYF. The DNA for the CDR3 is TGTGCCAGTAGTATGCGGACAGTTACAGATACGCAGTATTTT.

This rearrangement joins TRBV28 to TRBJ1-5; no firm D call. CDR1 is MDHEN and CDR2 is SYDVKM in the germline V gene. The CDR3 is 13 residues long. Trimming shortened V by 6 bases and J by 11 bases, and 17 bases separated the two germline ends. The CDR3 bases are TGTGCCAGCAGCCTTAGCAACCCCCGGGCCCAGCATTTT. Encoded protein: CASSLSNPRAQHF.

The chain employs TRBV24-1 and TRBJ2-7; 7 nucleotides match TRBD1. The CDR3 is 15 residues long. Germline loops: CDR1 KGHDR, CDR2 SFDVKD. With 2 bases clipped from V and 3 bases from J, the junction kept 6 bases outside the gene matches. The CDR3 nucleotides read TGTGCCACCAGTGATTCTGCCAGGGGGAACTACGAGCAGTACTTC. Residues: CATSDSARGNYEQYF.

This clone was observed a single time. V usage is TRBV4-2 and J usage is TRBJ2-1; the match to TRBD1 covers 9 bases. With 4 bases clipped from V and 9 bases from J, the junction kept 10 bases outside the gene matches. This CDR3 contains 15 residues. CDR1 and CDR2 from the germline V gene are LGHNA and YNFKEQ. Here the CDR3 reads CASSPLGQGGGEQFF. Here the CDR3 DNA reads TGTGCCAGCAGCCCATTGGGACAGGGCGGGGGTGAGCAGTTCTTC.

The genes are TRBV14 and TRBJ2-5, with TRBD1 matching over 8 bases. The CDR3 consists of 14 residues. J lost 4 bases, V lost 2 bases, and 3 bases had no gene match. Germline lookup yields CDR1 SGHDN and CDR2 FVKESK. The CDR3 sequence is CASSQWTGRETQYF. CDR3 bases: TGTGCCAGCAGCCAATGGACAGGGCGAGAGACCCAGTACTTC. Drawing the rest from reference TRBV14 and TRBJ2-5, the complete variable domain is EAGVTQFPSHSVIEKGQTVTLRCDPISGHDNLYWYRRVMGKEIKFLLHFVKESKQDESGMPNNRFLAERTGGTYSTLKVQPAELEDSGVYFCASSQWTGRETQYFGPGTRLLVL.

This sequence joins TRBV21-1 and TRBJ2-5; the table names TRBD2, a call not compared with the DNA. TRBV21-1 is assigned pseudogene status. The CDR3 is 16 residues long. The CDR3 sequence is CASSKSWREVRETQYF. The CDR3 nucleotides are TGTGCCAGCAGCAAATCTTGGAGGGAGGTAAGAGAGACCCAGTACTTC.

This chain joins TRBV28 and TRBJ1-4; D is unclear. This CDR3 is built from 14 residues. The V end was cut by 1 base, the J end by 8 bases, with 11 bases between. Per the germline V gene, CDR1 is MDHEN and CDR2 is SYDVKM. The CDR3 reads CASSLFAGGEKLFF. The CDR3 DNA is TGTGCCAGCAGTTTATTCGCGGGTGGCGAAAAACTGTTTTTT.

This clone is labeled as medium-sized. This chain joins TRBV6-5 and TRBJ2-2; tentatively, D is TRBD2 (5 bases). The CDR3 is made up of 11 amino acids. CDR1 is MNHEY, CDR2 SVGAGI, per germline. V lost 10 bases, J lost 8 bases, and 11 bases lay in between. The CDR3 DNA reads TGTGCCACCCTAAGGGAGGGGGAGCTGTTTTTT. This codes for CATLREGELFF.

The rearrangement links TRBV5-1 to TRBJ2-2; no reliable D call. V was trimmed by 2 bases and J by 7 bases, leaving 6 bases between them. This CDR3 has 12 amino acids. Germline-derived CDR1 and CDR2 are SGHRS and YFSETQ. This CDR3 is CASSFPGGELFF. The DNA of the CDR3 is TGCGCCAGCAGCTTTCCAGGCGGGGAGCTGTTTTTT.

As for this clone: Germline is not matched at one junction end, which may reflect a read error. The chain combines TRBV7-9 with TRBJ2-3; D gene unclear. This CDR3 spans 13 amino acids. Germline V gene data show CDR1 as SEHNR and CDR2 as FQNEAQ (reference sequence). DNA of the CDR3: TGTGCCAGCAGCTTAAAGTGGGCCGATAGGCAGTATTTT. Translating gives CASSLKWADRQYF.

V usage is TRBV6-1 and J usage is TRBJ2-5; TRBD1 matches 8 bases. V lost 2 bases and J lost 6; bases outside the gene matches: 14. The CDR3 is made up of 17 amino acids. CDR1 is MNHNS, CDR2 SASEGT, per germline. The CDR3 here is CASSETPPGTGSKTQYF. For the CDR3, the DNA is TGTGCCAGCAGTGAAACACCCCCTGGGACAGGCAGTAAGACCCAGTACTTC.

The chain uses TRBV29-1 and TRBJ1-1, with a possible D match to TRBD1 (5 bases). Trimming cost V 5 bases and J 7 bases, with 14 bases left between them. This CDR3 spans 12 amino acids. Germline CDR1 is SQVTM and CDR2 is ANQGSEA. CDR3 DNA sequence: TGCAGCGTTCTAAAGGGGAGGATTGAAGCTTTCTTT. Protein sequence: CSVLKGRIEAFF.

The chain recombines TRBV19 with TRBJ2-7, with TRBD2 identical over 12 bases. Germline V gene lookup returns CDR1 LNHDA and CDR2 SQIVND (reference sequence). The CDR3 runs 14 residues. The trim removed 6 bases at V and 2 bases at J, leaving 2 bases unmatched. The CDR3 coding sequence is TGTGCCAGTAGCCTAGCGGGAGGGACCTACGAGCAGTACTTC. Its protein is CASSLAGGTYEQYF.

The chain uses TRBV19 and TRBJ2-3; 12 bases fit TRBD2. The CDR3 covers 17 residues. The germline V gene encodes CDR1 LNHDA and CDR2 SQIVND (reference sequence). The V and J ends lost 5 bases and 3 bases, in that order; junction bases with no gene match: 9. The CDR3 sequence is CASSPTRTSGMTDTQYF. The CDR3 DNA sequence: TGTGCCAGTAGTCCAACGCGGACTAGCGGGATGACAGATACGCAGTATTTT.

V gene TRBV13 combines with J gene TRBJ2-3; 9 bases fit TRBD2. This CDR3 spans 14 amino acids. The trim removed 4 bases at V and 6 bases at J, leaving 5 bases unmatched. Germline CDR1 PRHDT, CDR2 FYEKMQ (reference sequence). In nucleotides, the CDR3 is TGTGCCAGCAGCTCCGGGACTAGCAGGGATACGCAGTATTTT. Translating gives CASSSGTSRDTQYF.

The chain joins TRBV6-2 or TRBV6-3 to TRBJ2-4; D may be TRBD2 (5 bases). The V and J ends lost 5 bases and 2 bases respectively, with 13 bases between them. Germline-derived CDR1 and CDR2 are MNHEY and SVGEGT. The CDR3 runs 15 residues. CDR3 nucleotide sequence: TGTGCCAGCAGTCCATCGGGATATACCAAAAACATTCAGTACTTC. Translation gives CASSPSGYTKNIQYF.

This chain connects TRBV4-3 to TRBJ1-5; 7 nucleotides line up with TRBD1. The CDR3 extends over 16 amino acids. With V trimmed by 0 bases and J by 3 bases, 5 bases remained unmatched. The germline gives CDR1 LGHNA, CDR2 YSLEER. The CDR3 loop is CASSQERDSVNQPQHF. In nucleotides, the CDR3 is TGCGCCAGCAGCCAAGAGAGGGACAGCGTCAATCAGCCCCAGCATTTT.

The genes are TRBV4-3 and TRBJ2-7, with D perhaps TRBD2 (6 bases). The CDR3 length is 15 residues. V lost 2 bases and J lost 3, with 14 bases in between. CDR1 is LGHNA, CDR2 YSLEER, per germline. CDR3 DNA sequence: TGCGCCAGCAGCCAAACCCGGACGGACTACTACGAGCAGTACTTC. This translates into CASSQTRTDYYEQYF.

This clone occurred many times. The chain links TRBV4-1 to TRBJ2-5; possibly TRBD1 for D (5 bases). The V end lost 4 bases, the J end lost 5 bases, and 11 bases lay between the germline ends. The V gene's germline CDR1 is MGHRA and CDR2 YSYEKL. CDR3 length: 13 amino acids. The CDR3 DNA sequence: TGCGCCAGCAGCCTCAGGGTAGGGGAGACCCAGTACTTC. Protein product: CASSLRVGETQYF.

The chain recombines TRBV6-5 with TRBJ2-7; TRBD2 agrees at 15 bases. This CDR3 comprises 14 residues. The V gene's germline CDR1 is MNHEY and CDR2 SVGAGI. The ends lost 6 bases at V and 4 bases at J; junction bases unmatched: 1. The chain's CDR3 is CASSGTSGRYEQYF. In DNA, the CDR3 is TGTGCCAGCAGCGGGACTAGCGGGAGGTACGAGCAGTACTTC.

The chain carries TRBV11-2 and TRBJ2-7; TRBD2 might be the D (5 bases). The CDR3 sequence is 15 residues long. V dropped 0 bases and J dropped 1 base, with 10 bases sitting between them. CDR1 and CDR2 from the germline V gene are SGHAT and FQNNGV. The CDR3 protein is CASSLDPQRSYEQYF. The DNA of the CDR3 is TGTGCCAGCAGCTTAGATCCCCAGCGGTCCTACGAGCAGTACTTC.

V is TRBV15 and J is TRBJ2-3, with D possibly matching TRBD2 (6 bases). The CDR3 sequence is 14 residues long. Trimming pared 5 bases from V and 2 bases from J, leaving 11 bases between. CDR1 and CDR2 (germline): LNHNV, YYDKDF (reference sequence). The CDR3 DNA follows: TGTGCCACCAGCGGTGGGACTGCCACAGATACGCAGTATTTT. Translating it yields CATSGGTATDTQYF. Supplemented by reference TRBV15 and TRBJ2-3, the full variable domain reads DAMVIQNPRYQVTQFGKPVTLSCSQTLNHNVMYWYQQKSSQAPKLLFHYYDKDFNNEADTPDNFQSRRPNTSFCFLDIRSPGLGDTAMYLCATSGGTATDTQYFGPGTRLTVL.

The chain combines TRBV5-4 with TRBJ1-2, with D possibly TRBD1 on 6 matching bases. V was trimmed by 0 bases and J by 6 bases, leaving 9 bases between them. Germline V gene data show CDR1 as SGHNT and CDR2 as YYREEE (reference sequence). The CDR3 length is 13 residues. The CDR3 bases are TGTGCCAGCAGCTTGGCAGGGGTGGATGGCTACACCTTC. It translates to CASSLAGVDGYTF.

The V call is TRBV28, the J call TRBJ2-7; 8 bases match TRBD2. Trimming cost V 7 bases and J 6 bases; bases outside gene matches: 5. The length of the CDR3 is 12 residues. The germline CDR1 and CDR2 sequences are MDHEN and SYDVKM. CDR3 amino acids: CASNSGSGEQYF. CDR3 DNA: TGTGCCAGCAACAGCGGGAGCGGCGAGCAGTACTTC.

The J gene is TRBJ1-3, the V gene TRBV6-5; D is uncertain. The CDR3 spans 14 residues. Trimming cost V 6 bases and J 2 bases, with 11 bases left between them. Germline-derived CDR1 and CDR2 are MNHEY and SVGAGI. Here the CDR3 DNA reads TGTGCCAGCAGCCCCCCCGGGGCTGGAAACACCATATATTTT. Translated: CASSPPGAGNTIYF.

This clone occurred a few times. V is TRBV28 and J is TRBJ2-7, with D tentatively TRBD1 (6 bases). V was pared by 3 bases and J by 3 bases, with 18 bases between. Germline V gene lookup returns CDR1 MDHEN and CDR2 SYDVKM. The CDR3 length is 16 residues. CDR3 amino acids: CASSLILFGGGYEQYF. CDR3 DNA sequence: TGTGCCAGCAGTTTGATTCTTTTTGGGGGCGGCTACGAGCAGTACTTC.

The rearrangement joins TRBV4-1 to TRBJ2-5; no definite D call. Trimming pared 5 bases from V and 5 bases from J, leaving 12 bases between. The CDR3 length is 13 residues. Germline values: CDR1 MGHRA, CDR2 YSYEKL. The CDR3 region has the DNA TGCGCCAGCAGCACACAGTCAAGGGAGACCCAGTACTTC. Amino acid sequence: CASSTQSRETQYF.

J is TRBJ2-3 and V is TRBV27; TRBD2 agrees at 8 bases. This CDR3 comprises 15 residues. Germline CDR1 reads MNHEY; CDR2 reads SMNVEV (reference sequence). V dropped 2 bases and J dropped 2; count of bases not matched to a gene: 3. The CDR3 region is CASSLIAGNTDTQYF. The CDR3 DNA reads TGTGCCAGCAGTTTAATAGCGGGGAACACAGATACGCAGTATTTT.